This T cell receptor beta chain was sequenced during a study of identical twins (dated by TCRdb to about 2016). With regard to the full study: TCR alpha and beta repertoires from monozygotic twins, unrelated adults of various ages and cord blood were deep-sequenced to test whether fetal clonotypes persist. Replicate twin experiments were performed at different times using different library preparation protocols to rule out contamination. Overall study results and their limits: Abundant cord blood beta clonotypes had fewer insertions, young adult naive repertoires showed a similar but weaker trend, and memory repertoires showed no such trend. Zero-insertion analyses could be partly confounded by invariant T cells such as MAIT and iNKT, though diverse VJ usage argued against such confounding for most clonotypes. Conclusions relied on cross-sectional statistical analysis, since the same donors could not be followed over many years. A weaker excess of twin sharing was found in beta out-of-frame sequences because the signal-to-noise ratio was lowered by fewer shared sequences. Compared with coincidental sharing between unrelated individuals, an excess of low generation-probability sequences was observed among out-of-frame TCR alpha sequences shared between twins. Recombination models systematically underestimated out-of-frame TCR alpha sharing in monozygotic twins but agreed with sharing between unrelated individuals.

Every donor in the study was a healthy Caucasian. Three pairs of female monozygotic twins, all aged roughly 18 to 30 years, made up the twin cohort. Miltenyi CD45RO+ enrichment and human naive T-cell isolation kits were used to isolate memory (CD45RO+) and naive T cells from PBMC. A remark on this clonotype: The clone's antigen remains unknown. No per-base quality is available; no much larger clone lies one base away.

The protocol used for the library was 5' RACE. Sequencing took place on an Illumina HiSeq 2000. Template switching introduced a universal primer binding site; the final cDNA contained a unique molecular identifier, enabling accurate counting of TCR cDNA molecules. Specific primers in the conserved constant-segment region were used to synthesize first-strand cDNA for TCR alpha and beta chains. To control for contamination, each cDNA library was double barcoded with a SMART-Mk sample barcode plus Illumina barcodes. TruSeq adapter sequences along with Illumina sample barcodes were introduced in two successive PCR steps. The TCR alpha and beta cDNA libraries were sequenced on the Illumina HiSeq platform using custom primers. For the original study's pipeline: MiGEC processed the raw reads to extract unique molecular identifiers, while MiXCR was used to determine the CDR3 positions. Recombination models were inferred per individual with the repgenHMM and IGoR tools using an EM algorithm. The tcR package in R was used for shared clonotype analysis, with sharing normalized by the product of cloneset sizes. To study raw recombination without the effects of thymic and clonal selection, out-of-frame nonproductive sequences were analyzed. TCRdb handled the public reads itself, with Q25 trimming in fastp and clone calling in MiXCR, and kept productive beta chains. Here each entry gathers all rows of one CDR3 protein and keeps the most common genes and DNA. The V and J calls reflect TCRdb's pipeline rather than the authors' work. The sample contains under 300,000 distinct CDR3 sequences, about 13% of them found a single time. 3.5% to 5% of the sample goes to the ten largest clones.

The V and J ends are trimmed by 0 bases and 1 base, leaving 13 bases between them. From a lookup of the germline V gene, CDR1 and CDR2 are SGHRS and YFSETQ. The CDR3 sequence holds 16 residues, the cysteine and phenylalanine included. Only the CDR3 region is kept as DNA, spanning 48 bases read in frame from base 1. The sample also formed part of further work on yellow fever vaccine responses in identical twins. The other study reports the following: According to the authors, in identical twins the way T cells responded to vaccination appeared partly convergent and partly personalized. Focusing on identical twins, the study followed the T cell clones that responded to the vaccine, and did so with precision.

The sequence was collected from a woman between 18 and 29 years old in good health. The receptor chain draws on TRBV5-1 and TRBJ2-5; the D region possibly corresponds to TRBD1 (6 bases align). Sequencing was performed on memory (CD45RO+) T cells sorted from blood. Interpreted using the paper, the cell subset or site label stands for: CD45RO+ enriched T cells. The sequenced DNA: TGCGCCAGCAGCTTGGCCGGAGGACAGACCCAAGAGACCCAGTACTTC. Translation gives CASSLAGGQTQETQYF.